Detailed here is one TCR beta chain. The target antigen is unknown. This sample includes further DNA sequences coding for the same CDR3. These data belong to a study of cytomegalovirus exposure and HLA in healthy donors. Study-wide background: One earlier analysis, a look at 150 million to 200 million T cells, found around 110 million unique TCR beta sequences.

The study's findings and limits: Sequencing likely caused a cluster of highly shared sequence variants. Associated with HLA alleles at 0.05 false discovery rate in a later analysis were some 16,000 TCR beta sequences. Immune exposure was documented only through CMV serostatus.

Germline V CDR1 and CDR2: KGHSH, LQKENI. Unmatched junction bases numbered 2, after V lost 3 bases and J lost 1 base. The CDR3 sequence is 15 residues long. A multiplex PCR was run with 60 Vbeta primers and 13 Jbeta primers. Libraries were prepared by immunoSEQ multiplex PCR; TCRdb keeps only in-frame clonotypes and omits some of them. The table counts roughly 100,000 clones; around 3.5% lies in the top ten. Specimen: PBMCs. The receptor was isolated from a middle-aged man in good health and CMV-seronegative. V and J are TRBV18 and TRBJ2-3; 9 nucleotides align to TRBD1. CDR3 residues: CASSPRTGGTDTQYF. For the CDR3, the DNA is TGTGCCAGCTCACCCCGGACAGGGGGCACAGATACGCAGTATTTT.